What follows are 2 T cell receptor beta chains derived from one specimen sequenced in a study of shared clonotypes between healthy human individuals. Repertoires were generated with immunoSEQ multiplex PCR, while TCRdb's copy carries only in-frame clones and drops some. This table holds approximately 530,000 clones, 90% to 97% found once. Sequenced sample: naive CD4+ T cells sorted from blood. Subset reported: CD45RA+ positively selected. The receptor set was obtained from a young woman in good health.

The gene calls are TRBV9 and TRBJ1-1; D gene unclear. Germline V gene data show CDR1 as SGDLS and CDR2 as YYNGEE. The V gene lost 0 bases and the J gene lost 4 bases, with 13 bases spanning the gap. This CDR3 has 15 residues. The CDR3 DNA is TGTGCCAGCAGCGTAGCTAATCCCGGAAGCACTGAAGCTTTCTTT. This gives the protein CASSVANPGSTEAFF. Using reference TRBV9 and TRBJ1-1 for the parts outside the CDR3, the full variable domain is DSGVTQTPKHLITATGQRVTLRCSPRSGDLSVYWYQQSLDQGLQFLIQYYNGEERAKGNILERFSAQQFPDLHSELNLSSLELGDSALYFCASSVANPGSTEAFFGQGTRLTVV.

On this clone itself: The same CDR3 arises from other DNA sequences in this sample as well. The J gene is TRBJ1-3, the V gene TRBV28; no reliable D call. Germline values: CDR1 MDHEN, CDR2 SYDVKM. CDR3 length: 14 residues. V was pared by 0 bases and J by 4 bases, with 7 bases between. CDR3 loop: CASSLWASGNTIYF. The CDR3, as DNA: TGTGCCAGCAGTTTATGGGCTTCAGGAAACACCATATATTTT.